This TCR beta chain was sequenced for a study of T cell responses to AZD1222 COVID-19 vaccine. Clones were read by immunoSEQ multiplex PCR, and TCRdb kept only the in-frame ones, dropping some. The repertoire holds 150,000 to 200,000 clones, with 85% to 90% as singletons. This clone was recorded once. Its matching antigen is unknown. The study, taken as a whole, reports: The study reported that nearly half of spike-specific TCRs target unmutated variant regions.

The germline V gene encodes CDR1 KGHDR and CDR2 SFDVKD. This CDR3 spans 15 amino acids. V shed 4 bases and J shed 5 bases, with 16 bases lying between them. The genes are TRBV24-1 and TRBJ1-2; no clear D. The source is an adult who received the MenACWY meningococcal vaccine as a control. Sequences were derived from peripheral blood, sampled 28 days after the second dose of the MenACWY control vaccine. CDR3 sequence: CATSDLNPGYYGYTF. CDR3 sequence (DNA): TGTGCCACCAGTGACTTGAACCCAGGCTATTATGGCTACACCTTC.